Below are 31 T cell receptor beta chains sequenced from a single sample in a study of blood T cell repertoires in COVID-19. Profiled with immunoSEQ multiplex PCR; TCRdb holds only in-frame clones, not every one. The repertoire has 280,000 or so clones, about 87% of them found once; the top ten carry approximately 6.6%. The sequenced sample consisted of peripheral blood. Receptor source: a woman aged 25 to 39 who had recovered from COVID-19.

The chain links TRBV5-1 to TRBJ1-1; no clear D. The CDR3 consists of 14 residues. The germline V and J ends were trimmed by 4 bases and 13 bases, with 23 bases remaining between them. CDR1 is SGHRS and CDR2 is YFSETQ in the germline V gene. The DNA for the CDR3 is TGCGCCAGCAGCCCGGACTCCGGGTTAACAGTAATTTTCTTT. Translation: CASSPDSGLTVIFF.

The chain has TRBV18 and TRBJ2-5; D perhaps matches TRBD2 (5 bases). The CDR3 covers 13 residues. V lost 8 bases and J lost 2, with 12 bases in between. Germline V gene data show CDR1 as KGHSH and CDR2 as LQKENI. CDR3 in amino acids: CASQARVQETQYF. The CDR3 DNA follows: TGTGCCAGCCAAGCGCGGGTTCAAGAGACCCAGTACTTC.

The chain links TRBV7-6 to TRBJ2-7; D is perhaps TRBD2 (6 bases). The CDR3 has 13 residues. V was trimmed by 3 bases and J by 1 base, leaving 7 bases between them. Germline V gene data show CDR1 as SGHVS and CDR2 as FNYEAQ. CDR3 residues: CASSFAGSYEQYF. The CDR3 DNA follows: TGTGCCAGCAGCTTCGCGGGGTCCTACGAGCAGTACTTC.

The chain recombines TRBV12-3 or TRBV12-4 with TRBJ2-7; D remains ambiguous. The length of the CDR3 is 12 residues. Deletions cut 6 bases from V and 4 bases from J, with 10 bases between. CDR3 sequence reads: CASSERYYEQYF. The CDR3, as DNA: TGTGCCAGCAGCGAGCGATATTACGAGCAGTACTTC.

V is TRBV11-2 and J is TRBJ1-6; no reliable D call. The germline V gene has CDR1 SGHAT and CDR2 FQNNGV. V lost 2 bases and J lost 8, with 10 bases in between. The CDR3 length is 14 residues. The CDR3 loop is CASSLSRSDSPLHF. As DNA, the CDR3 is TGTGCCAGCAGCTTATCTCGGTCGGATTCACCCCTCCACTTT.

J is TRBJ1-4 and V is TRBV11-2, with D perhaps TRBD1 (6 bases). The CDR3 sequence is 14 residues long. Germline values: CDR1 SGHAT, CDR2 FQNNGV. With 6 bases removed from V and 4 bases from J, the gap between germline ends came to 12 bases. Here the CDR3 DNA reads TGTGCCAGCAGTAGGACAGTCTATAATGAAAAACTGTTTTTT. Its translation: CASSRTVYNEKLFF. Combining the CDR3 with reference TRBV11-2 and TRBJ1-4 gives the whole variable domain EAGVAQSPRYKIIEKRQSVAFWCNPISGHATLYWYQQILGQGPKLLIQFQNNGVVDDSQLPKDRFSAERLKGVDSTLKIQPAKLEDSAVYLCASSRTVYNEKLFFGSGTQLSVL.

This CDR3 reads CASRPGPTDTQYF. In DNA form, the CDR3 reads TGTGCCAGCAGGCCAGGCCCCACAGATACGCAGTATTTT. V and J are TRBV5-4 and TRBJ2-3; D call uncertain. In germline, CDR1 is SGHNT, CDR2 YYREEE (reference sequence). The CDR3 totals 13 residues. Trimming removed 5 bases at V and 2 bases at J, with 9 bases between.

The chain carries TRBV6-5 and TRBJ2-7, with 8 bases fitting TRBD2. The junction had 11 bases not matched to a gene; V was cut back by 7 bases and J by 3 bases. The CDR3 runs 15 residues. Germline V gives CDR1 MNHEY, CDR2 SVGAGI. The CDR3 nucleotides are TGTGCCAGCATCCTCGGGGGGGCGGTGAACTACGAGCAGTACTTC. It translates to CASILGGAVNYEQYF.

V usage is TRBV7-9 and J usage is TRBJ1-4; D remains unclear. The CDR3 spans 12 residues. Trimming shortened V by 7 bases and J by 8 bases, and 11 bases separated the two germline ends. Germline CDR1 is SEHNR and CDR2 is FQNEAQ (reference sequence). DNA for the CDR3: TGTGCCAGCACCGACTCGGGGGAAAAACTGTTTTTT. Translating gives CASTDSGEKLFF.

In DNA form, the CDR3 reads TGTGCCAGCAGCCAGGGTGTTACTGGTCGGACCCTCCACTTT. Translation: CASSQGVTGRTLHF. This chain uses TRBV9 with TRBJ1-6, with TRBD1 as a possible D gene (5 bases). Germline CDR1 is SGDLS and CDR2 is YYNGEE. CDR3 length: 14 amino acids. The V end lost 4 bases, the J end lost 14 bases, and 19 bases lay between the germline ends.

The chain uses TRBV3-1 (or the pseudogene TRBV3-2) and TRBJ2-1; no definite D call. The V gene lost 1 base and the J gene lost 6 bases, with 4 bases spanning the gap. The germline CDR1 and CDR2 sequences are LGHDT and YNNKEL (reference sequence). The CDR3 spans 12 residues. CDR3 protein: CASSQASNEQFF. In DNA, the CDR3 is TGTGCCAGCAGCCAAGCTAGCAATGAGCAGTTCTTC.

The rearrangement joins TRBV3-1 (or the pseudogene TRBV3-2) to TRBJ2-7; D not resolved. The V gene's germline CDR1 is LGHDT and CDR2 YNNKEL (reference sequence). With 0 bases removed from V and 7 bases from J, the gap between germline ends came to 7 bases. The CDR3 covers 12 residues. DNA of the CDR3: TGTGCCAGCAGCCAAGATCTCGGGGAGCAGTACTTC. It codes for CASSQDLGEQYF.

The V and J genes are TRBV28 and TRBJ2-2; a weak D match, TRBD1 (6 bases). The germline V gene encodes CDR1 MDHEN and CDR2 SYDVKM. V was shortened by 5 bases and J by 5 bases, with 12 bases between the two germline ends. CDR3 length: 14 residues. The CDR3 spells CASSIQGGTGELFF. The CDR3 DNA reads TGTGCCAGCAGTATACAGGGTGGGACCGGGGAGCTGTTTTTT.

This chain links TRBV6-2 or TRBV6-3 with TRBJ1-1, with a tentative D call TRBD1 (5 bases). The CDR3 loop spans 15 amino acids. CDR1 and CDR2 from the germline V gene are MNHEY and SVGEGT. Trimming shortened V by 2 bases and J by 4 bases, and 14 bases separated the two germline ends. This CDR3 is CASSYNGRGSTEAFF. As DNA, the CDR3 is TGTGCCAGCAGTTACAACGGTAGGGGTAGCACTGAAGCTTTCTTT.

This chain connects TRBV2 to TRBJ2-3, with 9 bases matching TRBD2. The CDR3 covers 14 residues. Germline CDR1 and CDR2: SNHLY and FYNNEI. V dropped 8 bases and J dropped 3; count of bases not matched to a gene: 6. In nucleotides, the CDR3 is TGTGCCAGCGGATTAGCGGGGGAAACAGATACGCAGTATTTT. It encodes CASGLAGETDTQYF.

J is TRBJ1-1 and V is TRBV19; D perhaps matches TRBD1 (5 bases). The germline gives CDR1 LNHDA, CDR2 SQIVND (reference sequence). The CDR3 has 13 amino acids. Trimming cost V 3 bases and J 9 bases, with 14 bases left between them. The CDR3: CASSMEVRGKAFF. CDR3 nucleotide sequence: TGTGCCAGTAGTATGGAGGTGCGGGGGAAAGCTTTCTTT. Full variable domain (missing parts from reference TRBV19 and TRBJ1-1): DGGITQSPKYLFRKEGQNVTLSCEQNLNHDAMYWYRQDPGQGLRLIYYSQIVNDFQKGDIAEGYSVSREKKESFPLTVTSAQKNPTAFYLCASSMEVRGKAFFGQGTRLTVV.

The chain couples TRBV5-4 to TRBJ2-5; 13 nucleotides agree with TRBD2. The V gene end was trimmed by 4 bases and the J gene end by 6 bases; junction bases not matched to a gene: 9. Germline CDR1 is SGHNT and CDR2 is YYREEE (reference sequence). The CDR3 loop spans 16 amino acids. CDR3 in amino acids: CASSLRTSGGGKTQYF. The CDR3 nucleotides read TGTGCCAGCAGCCTCAGGACTAGCGGGGGAGGAAAGACCCAGTACTTC.

V usage is TRBV2 and J usage is TRBJ2-3; D gene unclear. The CDR3 consists of 11 residues. V shed 8 bases and J shed 4 bases, with 7 bases lying between them. Looked up from germline, CDR1 is SNHLY and CDR2 is FYNNEI. CDR3 DNA: TGTGCCAGCCGCTACGCAGATACGCAGTATTTT. Protein sequence: CASRYADTQYF. Complete variable domain (other parts from reference TRBV2 and TRBJ2-3): EPEVTQTPSHQVTQMGQEVILRCVPISNHLYFYWYRQILGQKVEFLVSFYNNEISEKSEIFDDQFSVERPDGSNFTLKIRSTKLEDSAMYFCASRYADTQYFGPGTRLTVL.

The chain carries TRBV5-4 and TRBJ1-1; 9 bases match TRBD1. Germline V gene sequence: CDR1 SGHNT, CDR2 YYREEE (reference sequence). The CDR3 is 14 amino acids. V dropped 3 bases and J dropped 4; count of bases not matched to a gene: 4. DNA for the CDR3: TGTGCCAGCAGCTATCGACAGGGGGGCACTGAAGCTTTCTTT. This encodes CASSYRQGGTEAFF.

The rearrangement links TRBV28 to TRBJ2-7, with no clear D. From germline, CDR1 is MDHEN and CDR2 SYDVKM. Trimming cost V 6 bases and J 1 base, with 13 bases left between them. There are 14 residues in the CDR3. In DNA, the CDR3 is TGTGCCAGCAGAGAAAGAGGAGTTTCCTACGAGCAGTACTTC. Translated, it gives CASRERGVSYEQYF.

This chain uses TRBV28 with TRBJ2-5; no reliable D call. The germline gives CDR1 MDHEN, CDR2 SYDVKM. The ends were cut back, 6 bases at V and 2 bases at J, with 16 bases in the middle. This CDR3 contains 15 residues. The CDR3 spells CASSPKDGRQETQYF. CDR3 DNA sequence: TGTGCCAGCAGCCCCAAGGATGGCAGGCAAGAGACCCAGTACTTC.

The V gene is TRBV2, the J gene TRBJ2-1, with TRBD1 as a possible D gene (6 bases). Trimming cost V 9 bases and J 0 bases, with 15 bases left between them. The CDR3 is 15 amino acids. Germline CDR1 reads SNHLY; CDR2 reads FYNNEI. For the CDR3, the DNA is TGTGCCAGTATCCGGGACACTAGCTCCTACAATGAGCAGTTCTTC. It specifies CASIRDTSSYNEQFF.

The chain joins TRBV11-3 to TRBJ1-1, with TRBD1 as a possible D gene (6 bases). The V gene's germline CDR1 is SGHNT and CDR2 YENEEA. V was clipped by 5 bases and J by 7 bases, with 17 bases between them. CDR3 length: 14 amino acids. The CDR3 DNA sequence: TGTGCCAGCAGCCCAAGGGGGGGAAAGAATGAAGCTTTCTTT. As protein: CASSPRGGKNEAFF.

This chain joins TRBV6-2 or TRBV6-3 and TRBJ1-5; no definite D call. CDR1 MNHEY and CDR2 SVGEGT come from the germline V gene. Trimming stripped 0 bases from V and 1 base from J, with 7 bases between. CDR3 size: 15 residues. CDR3 sequence (DNA): TGTGCCAGCAGTTACTCGGCAGTCAGCAATCAGCCCCAGCATTTT. Protein sequence: CASSYSAVSNQPQHF.

This clone has a handful of counts. The chain carries TRBV19 and TRBJ1-2; no reliable D call. Germline V gene lookup returns CDR1 LNHDA and CDR2 SQIVND (reference sequence). Trimming stripped 3 bases from V and 4 bases from J, with 15 bases between. This CDR3 has 15 residues. The CDR3 DNA sequence: TGTGCCAGTAGTATTAGCAGCCTAGGGAGCTATGGCTACACCTTC. Protein sequence: CASSISSLGSYGYTF.

This clone was observed a few times. The chain carries TRBV2 and TRBJ2-5, with 9 nucleotides matching TRBD1. Germline V gene lookup returns CDR1 SNHLY and CDR2 FYNNEI. The CDR3 has 16 amino acids. V shed 1 base and J 5 bases; nucleotides not matched to a gene: 8. CDR3 nucleotides: TGTGCCAGCAGTGAAGTAAGATGGGACAGGGACGAGACCCAGTACTTC. Protein product: CASSEVRWDRDETQYF.

The chain employs TRBV6-4 and TRBJ1-6; D not resolved. The CDR3 is 13 residues long. Germline CDR1 reads MRHNA; CDR2 reads SNTAGT. Trimming took off 3 bases at V and 7 bases at J, with 7 bases between the two ends. The chain's CDR3 is CASSESHNSPLHF. CDR3 in DNA: TGTGCCAGCAGTGAGAGTCACAATTCACCCCTCCACTTT.

This chain links TRBV18 with TRBJ2-1, with TRBD1 matching over 7 bases. The length of the CDR3 is 16 residues. Germline lookup yields CDR1 KGHSH and CDR2 LQKENI. J gave up 4 bases and V 3 bases, and 9 bases lay outside the gene matches. The CDR3 sequence is CASSPNLDRSYNEQFF. CDR3 in DNA: TGTGCCAGCTCACCTAATCTGGACAGGTCTTACAATGAGCAGTTCTTC.

The rearrangement joins TRBV5-1 to TRBJ2-7; D is possibly TRBD2 (7 bases). Germline-derived CDR1 and CDR2 are SGHRS and YFSETQ. The CDR3 length is 15 residues. V was cut by 0 bases and J by 2 bases, with 12 bases left in between. CDR3 nucleotide sequence: TGCGCCAGCAGCTTGGAGGGGGGGGGCCCCTACGAGCAGTACTTC. Amino acids: CASSLEGGGPYEQYF.

The J gene is TRBJ1-2, the V gene TRBV30, with 8 bases lining up with TRBD1. Germline V lookup: CDR1 GTSNPN, CDR2 SVGIG (reference sequence). CDR3 size: 12 residues. V dropped 0 bases and J dropped 6; count of bases not matched to a gene: 0. CDR3 protein: CAWSVQGDGYTF. The CDR3 DNA is TGTGCCTGGAGTGTACAGGGGGATGGCTACACCTTC.

The rearrangement joins TRBV9 to TRBJ2-3, with 10 bases fitting TRBD2. J gave up 4 bases and V 0 bases, and 5 bases lay outside the gene matches. The V gene's germline CDR1 is SGDLS and CDR2 YYNGEE. The CDR3 runs to 16 residues. CDR3 residues: CASSVDPAGGPDTQYF. The CDR3 coding sequence is TGTGCCAGCAGCGTAGATCCAGCGGGGGGGCCAGATACGCAGTATTTT.